These 18 T cell receptor beta chains were all obtained from the same sample, sequenced in a study of blood T cell repertoires in COVID-19. The table came from immunoSEQ multiplex PCR; TCRdb's copy has only in-frame clones and leaves some out. This table has a few hundred thousand clones, roughly 84% appearing once. What was sequenced was peripheral blood. The receptors were sampled from a man aged 40-49 years with active or convalescent COVID-19.

This sequence joins TRBV9 and TRBJ1-2, with TRBD1 matching over 7 bases. The germline gives CDR1 SGDLS, CDR2 YYNGEE. The CDR3 runs to 15 residues. The V gene end was trimmed by 5 bases and the J gene end by 4 bases; junction bases not matched to a gene: 11. The CDR3 here is CASSGVRGQSYGYTF. The DNA of the CDR3 is TGTGCCAGCAGTGGTGTAAGGGGGCAGAGCTATGGCTACACCTTC. Filled out from reference TRBV9 and TRBJ1-2, the complete variable domain reads DSGVTQTPKHLITATGQRVTLRCSPRSGDLSVYWYQQSLDQGLQFLIQYYNGEERAKGNILERFSAQQFPDLHSELNLSSLELGDSALYFCASSGVRGQSYGYTFGSGTRLTVV.

V usage is TRBV6-5 and J usage is TRBJ1-6; a possible D gene is TRBD1 (6 bases). The CDR3 is 12 amino acids. Deletions cut 10 bases from V and 3 bases from J, with 7 bases between. Germline V gene lookup returns CDR1 MNHEY and CDR2 SVGAGI. The DNA of the CDR3 is TGTGCCACGACAGGCTATAATTCACCCCTCCACTTT. It encodes CATTGYNSPLHF.

CDR3 sequence: CASSLGLGGTVFF. DNA for the CDR3: TGTGCCAGCAGTTTGGGCTTGGGGGGGACGGTGTTTTTT. V and J are TRBV27 and TRBJ2-2; 7 bases are shared with TRBD2. Germline V CDR1 and CDR2: MNHEY, SMNVEV (reference sequence). V lost 3 bases, J lost 15 bases, and 10 bases stayed unmatched. This CDR3 has 13 residues.

The rearrangement uses TRBV21-1 and TRBJ2-7; no check of the table's D call, TRBD1, against the DNA was made. TRBV21-1 is termed a pseudogene. This CDR3 has 17 amino acids. The CDR3 sequence is CASPKPLTGCKAYEQYF. As DNA, the CDR3 is TGTGCCAGCCCAAAACCCCTGACAGGGTGTAAGGCCTACGAGCAGTACTTC.

This sequence joins TRBV9 and TRBJ1-3; 7 bases agree with TRBD1. Germline V CDR1 and CDR2: SGDLS, YYNGEE. The CDR3 loop spans 15 amino acids. The ends lost 3 bases at V and 4 bases at J; junction bases unmatched: 7. CDR3 amino acids: CASSAAGTAGNTIYF. As DNA, the CDR3 is TGTGCCAGCAGCGCAGCCGGGACAGCCGGAAACACCATATATTTT.

The chain combines TRBV10-1 with TRBJ2-4; maybe TRBD1 (6 bases). Per germline, CDR1 WNHNN and CDR2 SYGVQD (reference sequence). Trimming removed 0 bases at V and 6 bases at J, with 12 bases between. CDR3 length: 15 residues. In nucleotides, the CDR3 is TGCGCCAGCAGTGAGTCACGGGCAGGGGTAAACATTCAGTACTTC. This gives the protein CASSESRAGVNIQYF.

This chain links TRBV10-1 with TRBJ1-1; D perhaps matches TRBD1 (5 bases). The germline V gene has CDR1 WNHNN and CDR2 SYGVQD (reference sequence). V lost 4 bases and J 5 bases, leaving 14 bases between the germline ends. The CDR3 has 14 amino acids. In DNA form, the CDR3 reads TGCGCCAGCAGTGTAACCCGGGGGAAGACTGAAGCTTTCTTT. This encodes CASSVTRGKTEAFF.

The chain uses TRBV7-2 and TRBJ2-2; D is unresolved. Deletions cut 6 bases from V and 1 base from J, with 9 bases between. The CDR3 is 14 amino acids. The germline gives CDR1 SGHTA, CDR2 FQGNSA. The chain's CDR3 is CASSPYGNTGELFF. For the CDR3, the DNA is TGTGCCAGCAGTCCTTACGGGAACACCGGGGAGCTGTTTTTT. The whole variable domain, filled in from reference TRBV7-2 and TRBJ2-2, reads GAGVSQSPSNKVTEKGKDVELRCDPISGHTALYWYRQSLGQGLEFLIYFQGNSAPDKSGLPSDRFSAERTGGSVSTLTIQRTQQEDSAVYLCASSPYGNTGELFFGEGSRLTVL.

This clone was counted once. This chain connects TRBV6-5 to TRBJ2-1; the match to TRBD2 covers 9 bases. The trim removed 6 bases at V and 7 bases at J, leaving 4 bases unmatched. This CDR3 region has 13 residues. Per the germline V gene, CDR1 is MNHEY and CDR2 is SVGAGI. CDR3 protein: CASRAGGGNEQFF. CDR3 DNA: TGTGCCAGCAGAGCGGGGGGTGGGAATGAGCAGTTCTTC.

The J gene is TRBJ1-6, the V gene TRBV19; D gene ambiguous. The CDR3 runs to 15 residues. V dropped 3 bases and J dropped 10 bases, with 16 bases sitting between them. Germline values: CDR1 LNHDA, CDR2 SQIVND (reference sequence). In DNA form, the CDR3 reads TGTGCCAGTAGTATTCATCCGACCGGGGAATCACCCCTCCACTTT. Its protein product is CASSIHPTGESPLHF.

This clone was detected once. The chain employs TRBV7-9 and TRBJ2-7, with TRBD1 matching 9 bases. Trimming removed 5 bases from V and 4 bases from J; junction bases left unmatched: 6. Germline V CDR1 and CDR2: SEHNR, FQNEAQ (reference sequence). This CDR3 has 14 residues. The CDR3 DNA is TGTGCCAGCAGCCCCGGGACAGGGCGTTACGAGCAGTACTTC. It yields the protein CASSPGTGRYEQYF.

The chain combines TRBV6-6 with TRBJ1-5; 12 bases match TRBD1. The CDR3 is 13 residues long. Germline values: CDR1 MNHNY, CDR2 SVGAGI (reference sequence). After removal of 7 bases from V and 15 bases from J, the junction contained 10 bases not matched to a gene. The CDR3 region has the DNA TGTGCCAGCACCGGGACAGGGGGCAGAGACCCGCATTTT. This encodes CASTGTGGRDPHF.

The chain employs TRBV5-4 and TRBJ2-3; 11 bases match TRBD2. This CDR3 is built from 15 residues. V shed 7 bases, J shed 4 bases, and the junction held 8 bases outside the gene matches. Germline V gene sequence: CDR1 SGHNT, CDR2 YYREEE (reference sequence). CDR3 sequence reads: CASSLGTSGSDTQYF. The DNA of the CDR3 is TGTGCCAGCTCCCTGGGGACTAGCGGTTCAGATACGCAGTATTTT.

This clone was counted once. This rearrangement joins TRBV7-9 to TRBJ2-7; TRBD2 aligns across 8 bases. The junction had 10 bases not matched to a gene; V was cut back by 8 bases and J by 7 bases. This CDR3 has 13 residues. Germline assignment: CDR1 SEHNR and CDR2 FQNEAQ (reference sequence). The CDR3 bases are TGTGCCAGCTCCCGGGACCCGGGGGGGGAGCAGTACTTC. Protein: CASSRDPGGEQYF.

The chain links TRBV12-3 or TRBV12-4 to TRBJ2-7; 7 positions agree with TRBD1. Trimming removed 5 bases from V and 3 bases from J; junction bases left unmatched: 4. The CDR3 contains 13 residues. The CDR3 region has the DNA TGTGCCAGCAGTGGGGCAGGGGGCTACGAGCAGTACTTC. Residues: CASSGAGGYEQYF.

In its sample, this clone was seen once. CDR3 region: CASSIRGTRVRPNEQFF. The CDR3, as DNA: TGTGCCAGTAGTATACGCGGGACTAGGGTTCGTCCTAATGAGCAGTTCTTC. This chain links TRBV19 with TRBJ2-1, with TRBD2 matching 8 bases. The CDR3 is 17 amino acids. Germline V gene data show CDR1 as LNHDA and CDR2 as SQIVND (reference sequence). J lost 7 bases, V lost 2 bases, and 13 bases had no gene match.

The rearrangement uses TRBV11-2 and TRBJ2-5; D is unresolved. V was clipped by 1 base and J by 0 bases, with 3 bases between them. Germline CDR1 SGHAT, CDR2 FQNNGV. This CDR3 comprises 13 residues. The CDR3 reads CASSLGDQETQYF. The CDR3 DNA sequence: TGTGCCAGCAGCTTAGGAGACCAAGAGACCCAGTACTTC. The variable domain in full, with the rest retrieved from reference TRBV11-2 and TRBJ2-5, is EAGVAQSPRYKIIEKRQSVAFWCNPISGHATLYWYQQILGQGPKLLIQFQNNGVVDDSQLPKDRFSAERLKGVDSTLKIQPAKLEDSAVYLCASSLGDQETQYFGPGTRLLVL.

Here the CDR3 DNA reads TGTGCCAGCAGCCGGGACAGGGTCACTGAAGCTTTCTTT. It yields the protein CASSRDRVTEAFF. The gene calls are TRBV27 and TRBJ1-1, with TRBD1 identical over 9 bases. The CDR3 length is 13 residues. Germline loops: CDR1 MNHEY, CDR2 SMNVEV (reference sequence). The junction had 3 bases not matched to a gene; V was cut back by 6 bases and J by 4 bases.